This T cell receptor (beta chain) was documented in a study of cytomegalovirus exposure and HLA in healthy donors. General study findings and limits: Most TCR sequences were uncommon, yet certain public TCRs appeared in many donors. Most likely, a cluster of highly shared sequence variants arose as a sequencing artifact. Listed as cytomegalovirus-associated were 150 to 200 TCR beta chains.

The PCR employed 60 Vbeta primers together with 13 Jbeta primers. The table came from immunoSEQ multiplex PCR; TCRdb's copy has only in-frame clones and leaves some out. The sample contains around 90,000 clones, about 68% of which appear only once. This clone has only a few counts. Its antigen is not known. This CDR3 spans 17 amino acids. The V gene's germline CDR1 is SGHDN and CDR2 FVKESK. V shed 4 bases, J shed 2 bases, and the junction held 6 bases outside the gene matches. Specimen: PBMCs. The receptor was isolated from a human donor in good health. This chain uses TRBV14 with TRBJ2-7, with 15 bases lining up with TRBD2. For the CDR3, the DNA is TGTGCCAGCAGCCCTACTGGGACTAGCGGGGGGACCTACGAGCAGTACTTC. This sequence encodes CASSPTGTSGGTYEQYF.